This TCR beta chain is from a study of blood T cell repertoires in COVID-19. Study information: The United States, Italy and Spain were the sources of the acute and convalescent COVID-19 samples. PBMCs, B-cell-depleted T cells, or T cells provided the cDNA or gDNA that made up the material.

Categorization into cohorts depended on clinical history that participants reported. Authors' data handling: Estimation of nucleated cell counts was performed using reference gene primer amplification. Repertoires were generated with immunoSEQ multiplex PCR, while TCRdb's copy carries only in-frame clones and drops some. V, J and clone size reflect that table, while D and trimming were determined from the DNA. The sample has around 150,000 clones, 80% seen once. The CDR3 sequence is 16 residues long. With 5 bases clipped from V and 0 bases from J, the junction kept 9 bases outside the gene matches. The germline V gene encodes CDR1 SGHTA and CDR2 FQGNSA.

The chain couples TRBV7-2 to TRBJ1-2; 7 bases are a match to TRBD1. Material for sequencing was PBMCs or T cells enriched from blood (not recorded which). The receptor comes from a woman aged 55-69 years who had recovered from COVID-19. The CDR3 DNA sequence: TGTGCCAGCAGCCCCGGAGGGGACAGAGCTAACTATGGCTACACCTTC. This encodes CASSPGGDRANYGYTF.